The entry that follows covers one TCR beta chain sequence. What it recognizes is unknown. This record comes from a study of cytomegalovirus exposure and HLA in healthy donors. In the PCR, 60 Vbeta and 13 Jbeta primers were used. The method was immunoSEQ multiplex PCR; TCRdb's version includes in-frame clones alone and lacks a portion of them. The profile covers roughly 150,000 clones, with roughly 81% appearing a single time and roughly 2.4% taken by the ten largest. The study's findings and limits: Most of the TCR beta V segments (in an earlier analysis) were productive either about 87% or about 30% of the time.

Unmatched junction bases numbered 8, after V lost 4 bases and J lost 7 bases. Germline-derived CDR1 and CDR2 are LNHNV and YYDKDF (reference sequence). This CDR3 comprises 14 residues. V usage is TRBV15 and J usage is TRBJ2-3, with 7 bases identical to TRBD1. This receptor was taken from a woman aged 18-30 years in good health and CMV-seronegative. Sequenced material: PBMCs. In DNA, the CDR3 is TGTGCCACCAGCACGTCAGGGGGTTACTATACGCAGTATTTT. It translates to CATSTSGGYYTQYF.